The source of this T cell receptor (beta chain) is a study of T-cell reconstitution after alpha-beta-depleted transplantation in children. Regarding the study as a whole: A year post-transplant, T-cell counts and diversity derived mostly from newly produced T cells. Reportedly, alpha-beta T cells present about two months post-transplant originated from several hundred expanded clones of graft origin. Day-60 TCRbeta diversity that was high in some patients was derived from surviving recipient T cells and thymic progenitors.

This clonotype was counted ten times or more. Its antigen is undetermined. With V trimmed by 0 bases and J by 7 bases, 8 bases remained unmatched. This CDR3 has 16 residues. Germline V gene data show CDR1 as SGHRS and CDR2 as YFSETQ. As it was prepared, the TCRbeta library received unique molecular identifiers. Each CDR3 protein gets one entry after TCRdb re-called the PCR reads with MiXCR. The sample records hundreds of thousands of distinct CDR3 sequences, just under 8.5% being singletons. J is TRBJ2-1 and V is TRBV5-1; 9 nucleotides agree with TRBD2. The TCR sequence derives from a male patient under 18 who had a stem cell transplant for acute lymphoblastic leukemia, so the T cells may come from the graft donor. Here the sequenced sample was PBMCs, mostly from graft donor cells, taken 180 days after TCRalphabeta/CD19-depleted stem cell transplant. The CDR3 bases are TGCGCCAGCAGCTTGGTTGCGGGAGGGCGTCGGAATGAGCAGTTCTTC. Protein: CASSLVAGGRRNEQFF.